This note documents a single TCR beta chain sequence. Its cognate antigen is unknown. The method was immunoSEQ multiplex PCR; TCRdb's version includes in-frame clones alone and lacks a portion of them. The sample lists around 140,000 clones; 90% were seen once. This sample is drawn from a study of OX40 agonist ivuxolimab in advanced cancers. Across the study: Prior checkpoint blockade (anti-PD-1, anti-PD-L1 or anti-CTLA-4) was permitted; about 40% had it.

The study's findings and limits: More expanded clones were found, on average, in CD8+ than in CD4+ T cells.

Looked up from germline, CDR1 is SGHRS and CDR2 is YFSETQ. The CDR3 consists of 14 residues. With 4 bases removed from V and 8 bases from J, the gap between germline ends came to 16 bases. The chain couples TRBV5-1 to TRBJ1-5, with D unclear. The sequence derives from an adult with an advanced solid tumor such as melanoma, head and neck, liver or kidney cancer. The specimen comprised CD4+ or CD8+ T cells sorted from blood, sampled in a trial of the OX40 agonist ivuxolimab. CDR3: CASSPGRLEEPQHF. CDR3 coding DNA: TGCGCCAGCAGCCCAGGACGGCTGGAGGAGCCCCAGCATTTT.